The 2 T cell receptor beta chains below were found in one sample sequenced in a study of cytomegalovirus exposure and HLA in healthy donors. PCR employed 60 Vbeta and 13 Jbeta primers. Assay: immunoSEQ multiplex PCR; the TCRdb copy retains only in-frame clones and omits some. The table includes roughly 120,000 clones, approximately 80% detected once. Input material: PBMCs. These receptor sequences come from a man aged 30 to 39 in good health and CMV-seropositive.

The chain links TRBV4-2 to TRBJ1-2; no clear D. Trimming cost V 0 bases and J 7 bases, with 9 bases left between them. The germline V gene has CDR1 LGHNA and CDR2 YNFKEQ. The CDR3 has 13 amino acids. The CDR3 coding sequence is TGTGCCAGCAGCCAAGATCGCGCCGCTGGCTACACCTTC. Its protein is CASSQDRAAGYTF.

The CDR3 DNA sequence: TGCAGCGCCCTGACTAGCGGACTCACAGATACGCAGTATTTT. Amino acid sequence: CSALTSGLTDTQYF. The chain carries TRBV29-1 and TRBJ2-3, with 9 nucleotides matching TRBD2. Germline-derived CDR1 and CDR2 are SQVTM and ANQGSEA. CDR3 size: 14 residues. The trim removed 7 bases at V and 2 bases at J, leaving 7 bases unmatched.